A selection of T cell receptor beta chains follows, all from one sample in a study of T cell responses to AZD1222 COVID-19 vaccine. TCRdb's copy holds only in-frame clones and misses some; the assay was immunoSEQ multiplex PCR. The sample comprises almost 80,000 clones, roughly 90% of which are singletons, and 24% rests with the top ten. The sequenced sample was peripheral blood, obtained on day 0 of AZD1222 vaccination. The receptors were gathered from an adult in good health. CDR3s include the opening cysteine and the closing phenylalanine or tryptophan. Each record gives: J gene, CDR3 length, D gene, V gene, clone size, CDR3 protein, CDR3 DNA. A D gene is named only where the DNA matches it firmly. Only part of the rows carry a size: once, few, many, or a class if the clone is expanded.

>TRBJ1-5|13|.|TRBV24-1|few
CATSRGGNQPQHF
TGTGCCACCAGCCGTGGGGGCAATCAGCCCCAGCATTTT
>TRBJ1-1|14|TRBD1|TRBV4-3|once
CASSQAGTGSEAFF
TGCGCCAGCAGCCAAGCCGGGACAGGGAGTGAAGCTTTCTTT
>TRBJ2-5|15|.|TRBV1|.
CTSSPRGRCMETQYF
TGCACCAGCAGCCCGCGGGGACGGTGTATGGAGACCCAGTACTTC
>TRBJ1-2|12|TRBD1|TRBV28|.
CASSYRGYGYTF
TGTGCCAGCAGCTACAGGGGCTATGGCTACACCTTC
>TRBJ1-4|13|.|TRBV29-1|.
CSVEVAVGEKLFF
TGCAGCGTTGAAGTCGCGGTGGGCGAAAAACTGTTTTTT
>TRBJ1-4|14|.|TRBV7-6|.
CASSPTGTNEKLFF
TGTGCCAGCAGCCCCACAGGGACTAATGAAAAACTGTTTTTT
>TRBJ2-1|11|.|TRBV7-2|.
CASSLTSEQFF
TGTGCCAGCAGCTTGACAAGTGAGCAGTTCTTC
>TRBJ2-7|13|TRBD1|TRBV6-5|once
CATSRDRAYEQYF
TGTGCCACCAGCCGGGACAGAGCCTACGAGCAGTACTTC
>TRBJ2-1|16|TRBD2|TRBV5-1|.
CASSSLSGGSYNEQFF
TGCGCCAGCAGCTCTCTATCGGGAGGGTCCTACAATGAGCAGTTCTTC
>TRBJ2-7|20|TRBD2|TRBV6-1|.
CASSGSPRGVAGPRNYEQYF
TGTGCCAGCAGTGGAAGCCCCCGTGGGGTAGCGGGACCTCGAAACTACGAGCAGTACTTC
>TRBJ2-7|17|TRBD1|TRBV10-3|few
CAISELLDRERGYEQYF
TGTGCCATCAGTGAGTTGTTAGACAGGGAAAGGGGGTACGAGCAGTACTTC
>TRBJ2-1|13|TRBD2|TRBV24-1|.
CAVETSGSNEQFF
TGTGCCGTCGAGACTAGCGGGAGTAATGAGCAGTTCTTC
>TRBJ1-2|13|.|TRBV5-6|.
CASSPGTEYGYTF
TGTGCCAGCAGCCCCGGGACTGAATATGGCTACACCTTC
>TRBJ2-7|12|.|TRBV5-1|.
CASSPGSYEQYF
TGCGCCAGCAGCCCGGGCTCCTACGAGCAGTACTTC
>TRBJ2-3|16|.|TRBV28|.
CASSSRQKGMGDTQYF
TGTGCCAGCAGTTCGCGACAGAAGGGGATGGGAGATACGCAGTATTTT
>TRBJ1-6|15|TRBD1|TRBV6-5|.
CASRPRTGGFSPLHF
TGTGCCAGCAGACCGCGGACAGGGGGCTTTTCACCCCTCCACTTT
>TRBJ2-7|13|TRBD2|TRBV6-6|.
CASSYYGRSEQYF
TGTGCCAGCAGTTACTACGGGAGGTCCGAGCAGTACTTC
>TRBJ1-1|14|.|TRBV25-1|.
CASSGDSMNTEAFF
TGTGCCAGCAGTGGGGACTCAATGAACACTGAAGCTTTCTTT
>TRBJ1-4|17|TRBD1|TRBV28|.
CASRPGQGNTGNEKLFF
TGTGCCAGCAGACCGGGACAGGGAAATACGGGTAATGAAAAACTGTTTTTT
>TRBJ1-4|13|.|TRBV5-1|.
CASSLRHPEKLFF
TGCGCCAGCAGCTTACGGCATCCGGAAAAACTGTTTTTT
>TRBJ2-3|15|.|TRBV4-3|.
CASSQGGQNTDTQYF
TGCGCCAGCAGCCAAGGAGGGCAGAACACAGATACGCAGTATTTT
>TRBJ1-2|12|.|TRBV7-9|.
CASSWAQDGYTF
TGTGCCAGCAGCTGGGCGCAGGATGGCTACACCTTC
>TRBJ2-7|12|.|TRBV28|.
CASGGGRYEQYF
TGTGCCAGCGGGGGCGGCCGCTACGAGCAGTACTTC
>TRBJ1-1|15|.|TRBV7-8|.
CASSRGGRQNTEAFF
TGTGCCAGCAGCCGAGGGGGTAGGCAGAACACTGAAGCTTTCTTT
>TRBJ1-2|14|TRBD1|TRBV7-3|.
CASSLSPRGDGYTF
TGTGCCAGCAGCTTAAGTCCCAGGGGGGATGGCTACACCTTC
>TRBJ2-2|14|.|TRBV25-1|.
CASSPSQNTGELFF
TGTGCCAGCAGCCCGAGCCAGAACACCGGGGAGCTGTTTTTT
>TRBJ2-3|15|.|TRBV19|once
CASNDIFRSTDTQYF
TGTGCCAGTAACGACATCTTCCGTAGCACAGATACGCAGTATTTT
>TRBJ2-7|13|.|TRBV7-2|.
CASSLPVSYEQYF
TGTGCCAGCAGCTTACCAGTCTCCTACGAGCAGTACTTC
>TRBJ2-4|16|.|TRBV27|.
CASSFPQGLAKNIQYF
TGTGCCAGCAGTTTCCCCCAAGGCCTAGCCAAAAACATTCAGTACTTC
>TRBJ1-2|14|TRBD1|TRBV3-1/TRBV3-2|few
CASSPGQGSWGYTF
TGTGCCAGCAGCCCAGGACAGGGATCTTGGGGCTACACCTTC
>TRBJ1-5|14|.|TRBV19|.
CASKDRAFNQPQHF
TGTGCCAGTAAGGATAGGGCCTTCAATCAGCCCCAGCATTTT
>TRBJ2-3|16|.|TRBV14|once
CASSPPWGTGPDTQYF
TGTGCCAGCAGCCCTCCGTGGGGGACCGGGCCAGATACGCAGTATTTT
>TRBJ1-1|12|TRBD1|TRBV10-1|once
CASRGQGTEAFF
TGCGCCAGCAGAGGACAGGGGACTGAAGCTTTCTTT
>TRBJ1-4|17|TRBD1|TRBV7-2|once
CASSLGPGQGFNEKLFF
TGTGCCAGCAGCTTAGGCCCGGGACAGGGGTTTAATGAAAAACTGTTTTTT
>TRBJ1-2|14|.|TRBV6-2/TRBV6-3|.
CASSQPGTSYGYTF
TGTGCCAGCAGCCAACCCGGGACAAGCTATGGCTACACCTTC
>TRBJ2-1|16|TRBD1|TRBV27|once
CASSFGWTGSYNEQFF
TGTGCCAGCAGTTTCGGGTGGACAGGCTCCTACAATGAGCAGTTCTTC
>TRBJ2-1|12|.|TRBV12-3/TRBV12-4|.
CASSLRGNEQFF
TGTGCCAGCAGTTTACGTGGGAATGAGCAGTTCTTC
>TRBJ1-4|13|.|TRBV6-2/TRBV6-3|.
CASSYMGSEKLFF
TGTGCCAGCAGTTATATGGGGTCGGAAAAACTGTTTTTT
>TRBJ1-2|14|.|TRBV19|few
CASRVQVMSGGYTF
TGTGCCAGTAGGGTGCAGGTCATGTCAGGTGGCTACACCTTC
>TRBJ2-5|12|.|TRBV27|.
CASSSTAETQYF
TGTGCCAGCAGTTCCACGGCAGAGACCCAGTACTTC
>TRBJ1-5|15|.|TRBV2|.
CASRAQVNGNQPQHF
TGTGCCAGCAGAGCCCAGGTGAATGGCAATCAGCCCCAGCATTTT
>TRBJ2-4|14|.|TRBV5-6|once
CASSPRATKNIQYF
TGTGCCAGCAGCCCCAGGGCGACCAAAAACATTCAGTACTTC
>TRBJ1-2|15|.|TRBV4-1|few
CASSQDKVGGYGYTF
TGCGCCAGCAGCCAAGATAAGGTTGGAGGATATGGCTACACCTTC
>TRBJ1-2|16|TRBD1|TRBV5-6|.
CASSLAWGQVYSVYTF
TGTGCCAGCAGCTTGGCGTGGGGACAGGTTTATTCTGTCTACACCTTC
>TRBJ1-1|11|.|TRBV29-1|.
CSVVSYTEAFF
TGCAGCGTTGTGTCATACACTGAAGCTTTCTTT
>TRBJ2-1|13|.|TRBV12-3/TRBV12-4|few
CASSLPPDNEQFF
TGTGCCAGCAGTCTCCCTCCCGACAATGAGCAGTTCTTC
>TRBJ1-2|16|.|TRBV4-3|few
CASSPGGMEGNYGYTF
TGCGCCAGCAGCCCCGGGGGTATGGAGGGTAACTATGGCTACACCTTC
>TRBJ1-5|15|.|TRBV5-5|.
CASSLGPPRDQPQHF
TGTGCCAGCAGCTTGGGCCCACCAAGGGATCAGCCCCAGCATTTT
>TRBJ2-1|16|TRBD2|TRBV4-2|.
CASSPRSGSSYNEQFF
TGTGCCAGCAGCCCCCGTAGCGGGAGCTCCTACAATGAGCAGTTCTTC
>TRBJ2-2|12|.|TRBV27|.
CASSAPEGELFF
TGTGCCAGCAGTGCCCCCGAAGGGGAGCTGTTTTTT
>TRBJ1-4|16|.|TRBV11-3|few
CASSVQLPTGGEKLFF
TGTGCCAGCAGCGTGCAACTCCCGACGGGTGGTGAAAAACTGTTTTTT